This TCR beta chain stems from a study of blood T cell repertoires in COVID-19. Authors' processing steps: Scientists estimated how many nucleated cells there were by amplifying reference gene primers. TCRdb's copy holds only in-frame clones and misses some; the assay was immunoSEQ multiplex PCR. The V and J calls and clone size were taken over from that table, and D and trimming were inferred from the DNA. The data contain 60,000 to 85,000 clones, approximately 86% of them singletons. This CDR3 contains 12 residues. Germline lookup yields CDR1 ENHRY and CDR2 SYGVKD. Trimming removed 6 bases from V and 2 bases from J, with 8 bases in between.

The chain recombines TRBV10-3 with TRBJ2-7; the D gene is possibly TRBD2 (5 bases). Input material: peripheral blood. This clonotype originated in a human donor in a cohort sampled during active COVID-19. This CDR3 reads CAIRGLTYEQYF. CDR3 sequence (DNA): TGTGCCATCAGAGGACTGACCTACGAGCAGTACTTC.